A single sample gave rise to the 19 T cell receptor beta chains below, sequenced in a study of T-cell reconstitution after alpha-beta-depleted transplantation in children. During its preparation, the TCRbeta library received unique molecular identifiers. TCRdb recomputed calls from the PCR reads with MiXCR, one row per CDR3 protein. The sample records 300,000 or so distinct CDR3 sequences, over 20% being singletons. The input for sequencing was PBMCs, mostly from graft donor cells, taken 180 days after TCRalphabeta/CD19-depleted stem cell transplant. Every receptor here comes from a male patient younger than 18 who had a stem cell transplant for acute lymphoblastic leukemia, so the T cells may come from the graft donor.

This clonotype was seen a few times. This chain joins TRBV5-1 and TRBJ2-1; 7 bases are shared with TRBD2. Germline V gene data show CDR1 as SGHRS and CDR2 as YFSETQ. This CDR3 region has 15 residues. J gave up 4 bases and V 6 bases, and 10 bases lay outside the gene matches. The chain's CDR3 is CASTRLAAVYNEQFF. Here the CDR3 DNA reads TGCGCCAGCACCCGACTAGCCGCGGTATACAATGAGCAGTTCTTC.

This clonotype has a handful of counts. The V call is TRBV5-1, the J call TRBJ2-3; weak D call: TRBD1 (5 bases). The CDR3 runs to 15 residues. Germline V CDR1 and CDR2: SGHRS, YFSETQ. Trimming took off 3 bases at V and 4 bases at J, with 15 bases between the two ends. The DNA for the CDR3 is TGCGCCAGCAGCTACTCAGGGTATAGTTCAGATACGCAGTATTTT. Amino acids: CASSYSGYSSDTQYF.

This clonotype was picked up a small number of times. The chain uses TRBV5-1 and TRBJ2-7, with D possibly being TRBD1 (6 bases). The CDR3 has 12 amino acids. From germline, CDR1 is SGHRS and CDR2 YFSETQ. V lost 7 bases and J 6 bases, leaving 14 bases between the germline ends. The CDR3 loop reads CASSETDSEQYF. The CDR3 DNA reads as TGCGCCAGCTCGGAGACGGACAGCGAGCAGTACTTC.

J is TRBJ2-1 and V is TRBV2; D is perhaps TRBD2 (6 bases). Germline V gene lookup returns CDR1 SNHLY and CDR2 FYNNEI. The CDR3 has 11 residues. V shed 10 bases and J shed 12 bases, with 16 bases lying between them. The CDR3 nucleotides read TGTGCCATTTCTAGCGATTGGGGGCAGTTCTTC. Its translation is CAISSDWGQFF.

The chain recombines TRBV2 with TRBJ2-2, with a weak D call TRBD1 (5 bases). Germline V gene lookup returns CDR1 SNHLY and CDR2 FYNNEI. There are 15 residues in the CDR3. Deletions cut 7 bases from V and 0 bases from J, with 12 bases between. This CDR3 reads CASKTATANTGELFF. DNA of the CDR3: TGTGCCAGCAAGACAGCCACTGCGAACACCGGGGAGCTGTTTTTT.

CDR3 residues: CASSFRLGGSSYEQYF. CDR3 bases: TGTGCCAGCAGCTTCCGCCTCGGGGGCTCATCCTACGAGCAGTACTTC. The chain combines TRBV11-2 with TRBJ2-7, with D possibly called TRBD1 or TRBD2 (6 bases each). Per the germline V gene, CDR1 is SGHAT and CDR2 is FQNNGV. Deletions cut 3 bases from V and 1 base from J, with 16 bases between. The CDR3 sequence is 16 residues long.

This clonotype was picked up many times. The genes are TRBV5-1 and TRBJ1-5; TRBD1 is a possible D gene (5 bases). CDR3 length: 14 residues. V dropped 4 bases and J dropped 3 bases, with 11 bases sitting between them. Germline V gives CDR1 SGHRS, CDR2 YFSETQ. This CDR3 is CASSRGTHNQPQHF. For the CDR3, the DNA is TGCGCCAGCAGCCGAGGGACGCACAATCAGCCCCAGCATTTT. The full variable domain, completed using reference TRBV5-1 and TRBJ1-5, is KAGVTQTPRYLIKTRGQQVTLSCSPISGHRSVSWYQQTPGQGLQFLFEYFSETQRNKGNFPGRFSGRQFSNSRSEMNVSTLELGDSALYLCASSRGTHNQPQHFGDGTRLSIL.

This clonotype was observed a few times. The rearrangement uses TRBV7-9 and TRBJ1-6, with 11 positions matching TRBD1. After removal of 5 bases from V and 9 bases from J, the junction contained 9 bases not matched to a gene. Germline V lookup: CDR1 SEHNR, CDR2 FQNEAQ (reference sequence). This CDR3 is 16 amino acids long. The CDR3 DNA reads TGTGCCAGCAGCCCTAGACCGGGACAGGGGGGTTCACCCCTCCACTTT. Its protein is CASSPRPGQGGSPLHF.

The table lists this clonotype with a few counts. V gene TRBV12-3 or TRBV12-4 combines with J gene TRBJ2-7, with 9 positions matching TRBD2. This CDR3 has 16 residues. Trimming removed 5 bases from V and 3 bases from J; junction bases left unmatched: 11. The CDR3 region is CASSNLGTSLLYEQYF. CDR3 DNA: TGTGCCAGCAGTAATTTAGGGACTAGCCTCCTCTACGAGCAGTACTTC.

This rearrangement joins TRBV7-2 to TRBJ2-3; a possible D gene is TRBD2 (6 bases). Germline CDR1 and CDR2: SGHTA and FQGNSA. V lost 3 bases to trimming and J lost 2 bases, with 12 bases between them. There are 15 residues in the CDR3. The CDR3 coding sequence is TGTGCCAGCAGCTTTGGCGGCGGGGCCACAGATACGCAGTATTTT. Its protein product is CASSFGGGATDTQYF.

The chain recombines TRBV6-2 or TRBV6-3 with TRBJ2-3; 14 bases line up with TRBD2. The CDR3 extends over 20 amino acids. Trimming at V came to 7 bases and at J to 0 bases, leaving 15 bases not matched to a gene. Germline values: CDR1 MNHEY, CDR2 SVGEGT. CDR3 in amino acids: CASKAPHGTSGSRSTDTQYF. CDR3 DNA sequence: TGTGCCAGCAAGGCCCCACATGGGACTAGCGGGAGCAGAAGCACAGATACGCAGTATTTT.

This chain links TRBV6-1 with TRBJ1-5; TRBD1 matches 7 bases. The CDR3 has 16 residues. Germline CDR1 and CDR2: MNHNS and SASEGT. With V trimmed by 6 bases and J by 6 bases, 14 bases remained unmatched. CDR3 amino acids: CASSLYETGIVQPQHF. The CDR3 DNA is TGTGCCAGCAGCCTTTATGAGACAGGGATAGTTCAGCCCCAGCATTTT.

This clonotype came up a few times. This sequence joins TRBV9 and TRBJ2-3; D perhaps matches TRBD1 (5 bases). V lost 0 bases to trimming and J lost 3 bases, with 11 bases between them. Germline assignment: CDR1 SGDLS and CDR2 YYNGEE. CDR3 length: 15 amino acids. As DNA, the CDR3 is TGTGCCAGCAGCGTAGCCCTGACAGCAACAGATACGCAGTATTTT. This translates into CASSVALTATDTQYF.

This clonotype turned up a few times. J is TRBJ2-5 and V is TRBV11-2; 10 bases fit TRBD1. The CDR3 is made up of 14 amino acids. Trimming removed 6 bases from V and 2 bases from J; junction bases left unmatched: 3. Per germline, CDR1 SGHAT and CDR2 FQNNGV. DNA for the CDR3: TGTGCCAGCAGTTGGACAGGGGGACAAGAGACCCAGTACTTC. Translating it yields CASSWTGGQETQYF.

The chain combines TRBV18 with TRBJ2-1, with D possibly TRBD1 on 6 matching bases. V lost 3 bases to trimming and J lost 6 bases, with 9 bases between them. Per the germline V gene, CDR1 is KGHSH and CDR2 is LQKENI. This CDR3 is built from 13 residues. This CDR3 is CASSPNRVNEQFF. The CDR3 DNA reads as TGTGCCAGCTCACCTAACAGGGTCAATGAGCAGTTCTTC.

The CDR3 sequence is CASGLDRTSTDTQYF. The CDR3 DNA reads TGTGCCAGCGGCTTGGACAGAACTAGCACAGATACGCAGTATTTT. This chain connects TRBV28 to TRBJ2-3; D possibly corresponds to TRBD1 (6 bases). This CDR3 contains 15 residues. V was cut by 8 bases and J by 0 bases, with 15 bases left in between. Germline values: CDR1 MDHEN, CDR2 SYDVKM. The full variable domain, completed using reference TRBV28 and TRBJ2-3, is DVKVTQSSRYLVKRTGEKVFLECVQDMDHENMFWYRQDPGLGLRLIYFSYDVKMKEKGDIPEGYSVSREKKERFSLILESASTNQTSMYLCASGLDRTSTDTQYFGPGTRLTVL.

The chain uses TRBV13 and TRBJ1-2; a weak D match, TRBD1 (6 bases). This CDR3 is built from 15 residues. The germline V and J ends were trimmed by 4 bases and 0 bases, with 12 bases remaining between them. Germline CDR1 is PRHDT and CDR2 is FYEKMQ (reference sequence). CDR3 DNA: TGTGCCAGCAGCTCCCTACAGGGTTCTAACTATGGCTACACCTTC. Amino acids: CASSSLQGSNYGYTF.

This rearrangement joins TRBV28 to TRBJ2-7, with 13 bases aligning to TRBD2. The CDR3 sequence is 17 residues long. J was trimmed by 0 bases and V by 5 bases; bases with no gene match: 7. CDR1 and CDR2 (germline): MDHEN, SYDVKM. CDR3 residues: CASSLTSGRRNSYEQYF. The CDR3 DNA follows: TGTGCCAGCAGTCTGACTAGCGGGAGGCGGAACTCCTACGAGCAGTACTTC.

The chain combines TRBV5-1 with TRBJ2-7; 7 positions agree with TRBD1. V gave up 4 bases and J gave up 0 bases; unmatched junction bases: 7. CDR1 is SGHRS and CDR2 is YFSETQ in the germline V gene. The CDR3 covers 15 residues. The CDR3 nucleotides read TGCGCCAGCAGCCTGACAGGGTACGACTCCTACGAGCAGTACTTC. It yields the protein CASSLTGYDSYEQYF. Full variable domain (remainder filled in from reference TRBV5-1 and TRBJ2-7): KAGVTQTPRYLIKTRGQQVTLSCSPISGHRSVSWYQQTPGQGLQFLFEYFSETQRNKGNFPGRFSGRQFSNSRSEMNVSTLELGDSALYLCASSLTGYDSYEQYFGPGTRLTVT.